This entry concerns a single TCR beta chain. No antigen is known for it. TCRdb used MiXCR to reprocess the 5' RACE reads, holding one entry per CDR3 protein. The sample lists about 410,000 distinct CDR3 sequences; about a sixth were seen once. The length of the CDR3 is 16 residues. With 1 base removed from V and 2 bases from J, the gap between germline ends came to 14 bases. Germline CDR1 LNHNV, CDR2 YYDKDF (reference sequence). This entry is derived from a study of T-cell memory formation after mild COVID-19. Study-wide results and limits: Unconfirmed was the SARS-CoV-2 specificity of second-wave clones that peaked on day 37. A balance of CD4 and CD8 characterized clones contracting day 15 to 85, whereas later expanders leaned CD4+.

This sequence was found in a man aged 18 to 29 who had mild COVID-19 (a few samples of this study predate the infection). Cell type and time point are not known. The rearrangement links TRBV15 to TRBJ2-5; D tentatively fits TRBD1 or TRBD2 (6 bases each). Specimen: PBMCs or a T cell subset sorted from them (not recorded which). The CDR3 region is CATSRVGGIYQETQYF. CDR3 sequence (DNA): TGTGCCACCAGCAGAGTAGGGGGGATTTATCAAGAGACCCAGTACTTC.